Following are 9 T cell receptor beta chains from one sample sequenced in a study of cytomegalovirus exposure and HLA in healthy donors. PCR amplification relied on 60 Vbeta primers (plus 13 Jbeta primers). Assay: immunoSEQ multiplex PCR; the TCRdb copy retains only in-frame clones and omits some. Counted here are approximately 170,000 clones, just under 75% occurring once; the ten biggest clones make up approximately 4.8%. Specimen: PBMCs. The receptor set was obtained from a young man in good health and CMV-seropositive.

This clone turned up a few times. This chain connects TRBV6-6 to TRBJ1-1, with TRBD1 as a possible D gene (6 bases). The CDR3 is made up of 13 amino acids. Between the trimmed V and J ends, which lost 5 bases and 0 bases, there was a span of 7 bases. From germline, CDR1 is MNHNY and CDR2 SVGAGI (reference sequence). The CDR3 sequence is CASSNRVNTEAFF. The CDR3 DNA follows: TGTGCCAGCAGTAACAGGGTGAACACTGAAGCTTTCTTT.

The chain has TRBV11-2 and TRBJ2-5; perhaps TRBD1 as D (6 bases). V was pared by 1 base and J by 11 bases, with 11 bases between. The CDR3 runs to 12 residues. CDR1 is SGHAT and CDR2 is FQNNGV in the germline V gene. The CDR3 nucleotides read TGTGCCAGCAGCTTAGTTAGGCAGGGGCAGTACTTC. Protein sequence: CASSLVRQGQYF.

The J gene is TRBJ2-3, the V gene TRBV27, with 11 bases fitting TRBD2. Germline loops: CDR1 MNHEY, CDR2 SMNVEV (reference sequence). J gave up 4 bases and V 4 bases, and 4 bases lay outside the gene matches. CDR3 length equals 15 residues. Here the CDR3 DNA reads TGTGCCAGCAGTTCCCCGGGACTAGCGGCAGATACGCAGTATTTT. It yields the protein CASSSPGLAADTQYF.

Written as DNA, the CDR3 is TGCAGCGTTCTAGAGGGTGAAAAACTGTTTTTT. The encoded protein is CSVLEGEKLFF. The rearrangement joins TRBV29-1 to TRBJ1-4; D is unresolved. CDR3 size: 11 residues. Trimming took off 5 bases at V and 7 bases at J, with 8 bases between the two ends. CDR1 and CDR2 from the germline V gene are SQVTM and ANQGSEA.

The CDR3: CASSSSGGLGEKLFF. The CDR3 DNA is TGTGCCAGCAGCTCTTCAGGGGGGCTTGGGGAAAAACTGTTTTTT. J is TRBJ1-4 and V is TRBV7-8; TRBD1 agrees at 7 bases. The germline CDR1 and CDR2 sequences are SGHVS and FQNEAQ. The CDR3 covers 15 residues. The J segment lost 8 bases and the V segment lost 4 bases, leaving 10 bases of the junction unmatched.

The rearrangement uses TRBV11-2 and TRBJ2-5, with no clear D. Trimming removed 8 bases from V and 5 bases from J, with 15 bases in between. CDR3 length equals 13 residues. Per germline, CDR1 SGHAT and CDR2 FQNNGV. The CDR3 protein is CASSFGVRETQYF. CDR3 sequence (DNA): TGTGCCAGCTCCTTCGGTGTGCGCGAGACCCAGTACTTC.

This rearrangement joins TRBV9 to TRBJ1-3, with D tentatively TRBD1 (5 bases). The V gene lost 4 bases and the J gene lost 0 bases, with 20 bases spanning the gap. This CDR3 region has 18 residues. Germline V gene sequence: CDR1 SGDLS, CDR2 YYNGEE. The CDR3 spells CASSSGWAGQSSGNTIYF. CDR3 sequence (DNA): TGTGCCAGCAGCTCCGGCTGGGCAGGACAATCCTCTGGAAACACCATATATTTT.

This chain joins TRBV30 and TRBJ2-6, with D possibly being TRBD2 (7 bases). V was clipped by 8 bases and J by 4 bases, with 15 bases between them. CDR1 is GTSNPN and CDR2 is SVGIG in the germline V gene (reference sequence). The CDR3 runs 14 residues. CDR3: CAGGGGSGANVLTF. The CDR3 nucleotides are TGTGCCGGTGGGGGGGGCTCCGGGGCCAACGTCCTGACTTTC.

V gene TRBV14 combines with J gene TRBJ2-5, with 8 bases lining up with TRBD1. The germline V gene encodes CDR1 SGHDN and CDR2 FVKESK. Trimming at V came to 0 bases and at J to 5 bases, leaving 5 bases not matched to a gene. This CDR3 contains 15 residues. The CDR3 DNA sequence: TGTGCCAGCAGCCAAGACAGGGGGCTGGGGGAGACCCAGTACTTC. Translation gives CASSQDRGLGETQYF. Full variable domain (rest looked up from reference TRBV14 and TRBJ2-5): EAGVTQFPSHSVIEKGQTVTLRCDPISGHDNLYWYRRVMGKEIKFLLHFVKESKQDESGMPNNRFLAERTGGTYSTLKVQPAELEDSGVYFCASSQDRGLGETQYFGPGTRLLVL.